This TCR beta chain was obtained from a study of Ad26.COV2.S vaccination and SARS-CoV-2 variants. Treatment of the sample: some 19 received Ad26.COV2.S at low or high dose, single or two shots; roughly five received placebo; per-sample allocation not given. The investigators took samples on day 63 after the first vaccine or placebo injection. Built on an Ad26 vector, the vaccine expressed Wuhan-strain SARS-CoV-2 spike. Clones were read by immunoSEQ multiplex PCR, and TCRdb kept only the in-frame ones, dropping some. Here the sample spans about 680,000 clones, roughly 90% being singletons. The CDR3 consists of 16 residues.

The specimen comprised peripheral blood, sampled in a trial of Ad26.COV2.S vaccine versus placebo. This TCR was sampled from a person between 18 and 59 years old who received the Ad26.COV2.S COVID-19 vaccine or a placebo. J is TRBJ2-7 and V is TRBV21-1; the D segment call TRBD2 is taken from the table without a DNA check. TRBV21-1 is a pseudogene. The CDR3 loop reads CASSTGRGGAAYEQYF. CDR3 coding DNA: TGTGCCAGCAGCACCGGTAGGGGGGGCGCGGCATACGAGCAGTACTTC.